Below are 13 T cell receptor beta chains sequenced from a single sample in a study of T cell repertoires in cytomegalovirus infection (dated by TCRdb to the late 2010s). Their antigens remain unidentified. TCRdb names Illumina HiSeq 1500 as the instrument used. TCRdb reran the public reads through fastp at Q25 and MiXCR, keeping productive beta chains. When rows share a CDR3 protein, they turn into one entry using the most common DNA and genes. In this sample the table shows approximately 300,000 distinct CDR3 sequences, around 25% of which occur a single time. The ten top clones hold about 14% of the sample. Per the publication, the treatment or condition label means: in vitro stimulation with specific CMV peptide epitopes to enrich CMV-specific T cells. The specimen was cultured PBMCs, collected from culture after CMV antigen stimulation. The receptors shown here come from a human donor in good health (CMV status not recorded). Some clones in this sample may be carry-over from other donors' samples.

This clonotype was counted a few times. The chain recombines TRBV19 with TRBJ2-5, with D uncertain. The CDR3 spans 14 residues. Germline V gives CDR1 LNHDA, CDR2 SQIVND (reference sequence). V shed 3 bases and J shed 1 base, with 9 bases lying between them. The CDR3 reads CASSITGLQETQYF. Written as DNA, the CDR3 is TGTGCCAGTAGTATCACCGGGCTCCAAGAGACCCAGTACTTC.

This chain joins TRBV19 and TRBJ2-3, with 13 bases that match TRBD2. There are 15 residues in the CDR3. Per germline, CDR1 LNHDA and CDR2 SQIVND (reference sequence). With V trimmed by 3 bases and J by 9 bases, 6 bases remained unmatched. CDR3 sequence: CASSMPGTSGNTQYF. The DNA for the CDR3 is TGTGCCAGTAGTATGCCCGGGACTAGCGGGAACACGCAGTATTTT.

This clonotype has more than one count but fewer than ten. The chain employs TRBV6-5 and TRBJ2-7; 7 bases map to TRBD1. CDR3 size: 14 residues. CDR1 is MNHEY, CDR2 SVGAGI, per germline. With 2 bases clipped from V and 3 bases from J, the junction kept 4 bases outside the gene matches. This CDR3 reads CASSYVSGGYEQYF. Here the CDR3 DNA reads TGTGCCAGCAGTTACGTTTCAGGGGGCTACGAGCAGTACTTC.

This clonotype was counted many times. The J gene is TRBJ2-1, the V gene TRBV7-2; 8 bases are shared with TRBD2. CDR3 size: 15 residues. With 5 bases clipped from V and 7 bases from J, the junction kept 10 bases outside the gene matches. Germline V gene sequence: CDR1 SGHTA, CDR2 FQGNSA. This CDR3 reads CASSDTSGLWNEQFF. DNA for the CDR3: TGTGCCAGCAGCGACACTAGCGGCCTTTGGAATGAGCAGTTCTTC. The whole variable domain, remainder taken from reference TRBV7-2 and TRBJ2-1, is GAGVSQSPSNKVTEKGKDVELRCDPISGHTALYWYRQSLGQGLEFLIYFQGNSAPDKSGLPSDRFSAERTGGSVSTLTIQRTQQEDSAVYLCASSDTSGLWNEQFFGPGTRLTVL.

The V and J genes are TRBV30 and TRBJ2-7, with 12 bases matching TRBD1. Germline V gene sequence: CDR1 GTSNPN, CDR2 SVGIG (reference sequence). V was clipped by 5 bases and J by 7 bases; unmatched bases: 9. CDR3 size: 14 residues. The CDR3 loop is CAWLGWDRGQEQYF. The CDR3 coding sequence is TGTGCCTGGTTAGGCTGGGACAGGGGGCAAGAGCAGTACTTC.

As regards this clonotype: This CDR3 is missing its conserved last phenylalanine or tryptophan, likely due to a read error. This chain connects TRBV19 to TRBJ2-5; unclear D gene. The V and J ends lost 6 bases and 5 bases respectively, with 13 bases between them. CDR3 length: 13 residues. Germline V gene lookup returns CDR1 LNHDA and CDR2 SQIVND (reference sequence). Here the CDR3 reads CASRGRVLETQYS. The CDR3 nucleotides are TGTGCCAGTAGAGGCCGTGTTCTCGAGACCCAGTACTCC.

This clonotype has a handful of counts. The rearrangement links TRBV19 to TRBJ1-4; D unresolved. Deletions cut 6 bases from V and 2 bases from J, with 13 bases between. Germline V lookup: CDR1 LNHDA, CDR2 SQIVND (reference sequence). The CDR3 has 15 residues. The CDR3 region is CASSHTATTNEKLFF. The CDR3 bases are TGTGCCAGTAGCCACACAGCAACCACTAATGAAAAACTGTTTTTT.

The rearrangement uses TRBV29-1 and TRBJ1-1; TRBD1 agrees at 7 bases. The CDR3 sequence is 13 residues long. Germline assignment: CDR1 SQVTM and CDR2 ANQGSEA. After removal of 8 bases from V and 0 bases from J, the junction contained 6 bases not matched to a gene. The CDR3 DNA follows: TGCAGCACAGCGGGACAGATGAACACTGAAGCTTTCTTT. Translation gives CSTAGQMNTEAFF.

This clonotype was counted ten times or more. This chain uses TRBV7-6 with TRBJ2-1, with 11 bases that match TRBD2. CDR3 length equals 20 residues. J gave up 0 bases and V 5 bases, and 15 bases lay outside the gene matches. From germline, CDR1 is SGHVS and CDR2 FNYEAQ. The CDR3 DNA reads TGTGCCAGCAGCCCGCGACTAGCGGGATTAGGCGCTAGCTCCTACAATGAGCAGTTCTTC. Its protein is CASSPRLAGLGASSYNEQFF. Complete variable domain (other parts from reference TRBV7-6 and TRBJ2-1): GAGVSQSPRYKVTKRGQDVALRCDPISGHVSLYWYRQALGQGPEFLTYFNYEAQQDKSGLPNDRFSAERPEGSISTLTIQRTEQRDSAMYRCASSPRLAGLGASSYNEQFFGPGTRLTVL.

This clonotype was found a few times. The V and J genes are TRBV6-2 or TRBV6-3 and TRBJ2-1; D is tentatively TRBD1 or TRBD2 (6 bases each). The CDR3 contains 18 residues. Deletions cut 0 bases from V and 0 bases from J, with 15 bases between. In germline, CDR1 is MNHEY, CDR2 SVGEGT. CDR3 in DNA: TGTGCCAGCAGTTACTCTCTTAGGGGGGCCTTCTCCTACAATGAGCAGTTCTTC. Its protein is CASSYSLRGAFSYNEQFF.

The chain is built from TRBV20-1 and TRBJ2-7; possibly TRBD2 for D (6 bases). V was clipped by 1 base and J by 6 bases, with 22 bases between them. The length of the CDR3 is 16 residues. Germline-derived CDR1 and CDR2 are DFQATT and SNEGSKA (reference sequence). Here the CDR3 reads CSARGDHGGLQREQYF. The CDR3 DNA reads as TGCAGTGCTAGAGGGGACCACGGAGGGCTGCAACGCGAGCAGTACTTC.

The table lists this clonotype with a count of one. The V call is TRBV24-1, the J call TRBJ2-5; possibly TRBD2 for D (5 bases). CDR1 KGHDR and CDR2 SFDVKD come from the germline V gene. Deletions cut 7 bases from V and 2 bases from J, with 13 bases between. This CDR3 region has 14 residues. CDR3 loop: CATSPTPGQETQYF. As DNA, the CDR3 is TGTGCCACCAGCCCCACGCCGGGGCAAGAGACCCAGTACTTC.

This clonotype was seen ten or more times. This chain links TRBV7-2 with TRBJ2-7, with 13 bases that match TRBD2. This CDR3 has 15 residues. The V segment lost 4 bases and the J segment 5 bases; nucleotides outside the gene matches: 5. Germline-derived CDR1 and CDR2 are SGHTA and FQGNSA. For the CDR3, the DNA is TGTGCCAGCAGCTCGGGACTAGCGGGAATCGACGAGCAGTACTTC. This codes for CASSSGLAGIDEQYF.